This T cell receptor (beta chain) was recovered during a study of monozygotic twins with inflammatory bowel disease. Study-level points and caveats: Patient repertoire variability may have increased through differing immunosuppressive treatments. The analysis failed to separate different T cell subtypes. Especially where disease activity was present, IBD patients had fewer clonotypes in common with others than healthy twins did.

On this clonotype: Its matching antigen is unknown.

TCRdb reprocessed the 5' RACE reads, keeping one entry per CDR3 protein, no DNA. This sample's table reports about 160,000 distinct CDR3 sequences. The origin of this receptor is a human donor with ulcerative colitis or Crohn's disease, or a healthy co-twin of an affected twin (not recorded which). The sequencing input was blood.

CDR3 in amino acids: CSARNRKSSGELFF. The chain uses TRBV20-1 and TRBJ2-2. The CDR3 is 14 residues long. The germline V gene encodes CDR1 DFQATT and CDR2 SNEGSKA (reference sequence).